Detailed here is one T cell receptor beta chain. The antigen is unknown. The data stem from a study of cytomegalovirus exposure and HLA in healthy donors. Study-wide results and limits: In an earlier analysis, in around 590 donors, most V segments appeared productive either ~87% or ~30% of the time.

The primer mix had 60 Vbeta and 13 Jbeta primers. Using immunoSEQ multiplex PCR, the repertoire was profiled, and TCRdb retains in-frame clones only, with some absent. Recorded for this sample: fewer than 85,000 clones. The germline V gene has CDR1 SGHDT and CDR2 YYEEEE. The CDR3 has 15 residues. V lost 2 bases to trimming and J lost 2 bases; unmatched junction nucleotides: 4. This clonotype originated in a woman between 40 and 55 years old in good health and CMV-seropositive. Sequencing was performed on PBMCs. The V gene is TRBV5-6, the J gene TRBJ1-1; TRBD1 agrees at 9 bases. The CDR3: CASSLQGAFNTEAFF. The CDR3 nucleotides read TGTGCCAGCAGCTTACAGGGGGCTTTCAACACTGAAGCTTTCTTT.